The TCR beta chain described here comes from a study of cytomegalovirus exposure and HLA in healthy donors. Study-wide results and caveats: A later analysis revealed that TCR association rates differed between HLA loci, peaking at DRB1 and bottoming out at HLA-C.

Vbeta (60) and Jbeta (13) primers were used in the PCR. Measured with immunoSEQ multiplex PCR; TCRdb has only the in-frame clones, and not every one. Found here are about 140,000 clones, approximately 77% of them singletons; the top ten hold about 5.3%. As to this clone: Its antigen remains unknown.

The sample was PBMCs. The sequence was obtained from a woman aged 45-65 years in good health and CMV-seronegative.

The CDR3 loop is CASRATGTTEAFF. CDR3 nucleotide sequence: TGTGCCAGCAGGGCGACAGGGACCACTGAAGCTTTCTTT. The V and J genes are TRBV2 and TRBJ1-1; 7 nucleotides align to TRBD1. V shed 6 bases and J 4 bases; nucleotides not matched to a gene: 5. CDR3 size: 13 residues. Germline V gene data show CDR1 as SNHLY and CDR2 as FYNNEI.